This entry lists 10 T cell receptor beta chains sequenced from one sample in a study of shared clonotypes between healthy human individuals. Generated by immunoSEQ multiplex PCR, the TCRdb table keeps only in-frame clones and is missing some. The sample records 450,000 to 500,000 clones, around 85% being singletons. The material sequenced was PBMCs. Receptor source: a middle-aged woman in good health. Some clones in this sample may be carry-over from other donors' samples.

The rearrangement uses TRBV7-3 and TRBJ1-1; D uncertain. This CDR3 is built from 13 residues. The germline V and J ends were trimmed by 3 bases and 1 base, with 6 bases remaining between them. The germline CDR1 and CDR2 sequences are SGHTA and FQGTGA. The CDR3 nucleotides read TGTGCCAGCAGCTTCCTTTGGAACACTGAAGCTTTCTTT. This encodes CASSFLWNTEAFF.

This chain uses TRBV2 with TRBJ2-7; 7 bases map to TRBD2. V shed 6 bases and J 7 bases; nucleotides not matched to a gene: 3. The CDR3 is made up of 11 amino acids. From germline, CDR1 is SNHLY and CDR2 FYNNEI. The CDR3 sequence: CASRLASEQYF. The CDR3 region has the DNA TGTGCCAGCAGACTAGCGAGTGAGCAGTACTTC.

This chain links TRBV5-8 with TRBJ2-3; D gene uncertain. V dropped 4 bases and J dropped 1 base, with 10 bases sitting between them. The CDR3 has 14 residues. The V gene's germline CDR1 is SGHTS and CDR2 YDEGEE. CDR3 nucleotide sequence: TGTGCCAGCAGCGGGCTCCTGGGCACAGATACGCAGTATTTT. Protein: CASSGLLGTDTQYF.

The V and J genes are TRBV28 and TRBJ2-5; possible D gene TRBD2, 6 bases. CDR1 and CDR2 from the germline V gene are MDHEN and SYDVKM. V gave up 5 bases and J gave up 7 bases, with 11 bases separating them. The CDR3 contains 12 residues. CDR3 sequence (DNA): TGTGCCAGCAGTCGGAGGGCCACGACCCAGTACTTC. The encoded protein is CASSRRATTQYF.

The chain carries TRBV27 and TRBJ1-1; maybe TRBD1 (5 bases). The CDR3 contains 13 residues. V was clipped by 2 bases and J by 4 bases, with 8 bases between them. Germline assignment: CDR1 MNHEY and CDR2 SMNVEV (reference sequence). CDR3 bases: TGTGCCAGCAGTTTAGGGGGGGGCACTGAAGCTTTCTTT. Amino acids: CASSLGGGTEAFF.

As to this clone: The likely explanation is a read error, given a far larger clone one base away. The V call is TRBV6-5, the J call TRBJ1-2; the D gene is possibly TRBD1 (5 bases). The germline gives CDR1 MNHEY, CDR2 SVGAGI. This CDR3 is built from 13 residues. DNA for the CDR3: TGTGTCAGCAGCCCTGGGGACGGCTATGGCTACACCTTC. Amino acids: CVSSPGDGYGYTF.

There are many counts of this clone. The chain couples TRBV10-1 to TRBJ2-5; no firm D call. The germline CDR1 and CDR2 sequences are WNHNN and SYGVQD (reference sequence). V was shortened by 6 bases and J by 4 bases, with 18 bases between the two germline ends. This CDR3 has 15 residues. The CDR3 loop reads CASSDRASTTETQYF. The CDR3 nucleotides read TGCGCCAGCAGCGACCGGGCCTCCACGACAGAGACCCAGTACTTC.

This clone was counted a single time. A clone one base away is much larger, so this may be a read error. This same CDR3 is encoded by further DNA sequences in the sample. The chain links TRBV7-9 to TRBJ1-1; 7 bases are shared with TRBD1. After removal of 5 bases from V and 5 bases from J, the junction contained 2 bases not matched to a gene. The CDR3 contains 12 residues. Germline V gene data show CDR1 as SEHNR and CDR2 as FQNEAQ (reference sequence). CDR3 protein: CASSVQGTEAFF. The CDR3 nucleotides are TGTGCCAGCAGCGTACAGGGGACTGAAGCTTTCTTT.

About this clone itself: With a much larger clone just one base away, this may be a read error. This chain uses TRBV7-9 with TRBJ2-7, with 10 positions matching TRBD2. CDR1 and CDR2 (germline): SEHNR, FQNEAQ (reference sequence). There are 17 residues in the CDR3. The CDR3 sequence is CGSSPIPGLAKGGEQYF. The CDR3 bases are TGTGGCAGCAGCCCCATACCGGGACTAGCGAAGGGTGGCGAGCAGTACTTC.

This sequence joins TRBV7-3 and TRBJ2-2, with D unresolved. Trimming stripped 5 bases from V and 6 bases from J, with 10 bases between. This CDR3 has 13 amino acids. Germline CDR1 and CDR2: SGHTA and FQGTGA. The CDR3 is CASSDSPAGELFF. Here the CDR3 DNA reads TGTGCCAGCAGCGACTCCCCGGCCGGGGAGCTGTTTTTT.